This TCR beta chain was recorded in a study of T-cell reconstitution after alpha-beta-depleted transplantation in children. This CDR3 region has 12 residues. The germline CDR1 and CDR2 sequences are MNHEY and SVGAGI. Trimming took off 0 bases at V and 7 bases at J, with 1 base between the two ends. Unique molecular identifiers were incorporated into the prepared TCRbeta library. From the PCR reads, TCRdb called clonotypes with MiXCR, one entry per CDR3 protein. The sample lists fewer than 400,000 distinct CDR3 sequences; about a fifth were seen once. Sample: PBMCs from the stem cell graft donor, taken from the stem cell graft. The sequence derives from a human donor who donated a stem cell graft to a child with acute myeloid leukemia. The rearrangement uses TRBV6-5 and TRBJ1-6; D gene uncertain. The chain's CDR3 is CASSYSNSPLHF. CDR3 nucleotides: TGTGCCAGCAGTTACTCGAATTCACCCCTCCACTTT.